The 16 T cell receptor beta chains below were found in one sample sequenced in a study of cytomegalovirus exposure and HLA in healthy donors (dated 2017 in TCRdb). The library relied on the immunoSEQ multiplex PCR assay. The immuneACCESS repertoire file appears here via TCRdb, limited to in-frame rearrangements. These files lack a portion of the clones; in checked studies, under half of the deficit traces to unresolved V genes, and the cause of the others is not known. Within this sample are some 45,000 clones, with about 90% of them counted one time only. The ten most abundant clones make up over 5% of the sample. What was sequenced was PBMCs. All receptors derive from a man aged 18 to 30 in good health and CMV-seronegative.

V is TRBV19 and J is TRBJ2-3, with D unclear. Per germline, CDR1 LNHDA and CDR2 SQIVND (reference sequence). V was shortened by 2 bases and J by 8 bases, with 17 bases between the two germline ends. This CDR3 is 15 amino acids long. The CDR3 is CASSINSAVLGTQYF. CDR3 bases: TGTGCCAGTAGTATAAATTCGGCGGTCCTCGGTACGCAGTATTTT.

This clone was observed a few times. The J gene is TRBJ2-1, the V gene TRBV9; 8 positions match TRBD2. This CDR3 region has 16 residues. The junction had 3 bases not matched to a gene; V was cut back by 0 bases and J by 1 base. Germline CDR1 is SGDLS and CDR2 is YYNGEE. CDR3 amino acids: CASSVGSSGSYNEQFF. Here the CDR3 DNA reads TGTGCCAGCAGCGTAGGGTCTAGCGGGTCCTACAATGAGCAGTTCTTC.

This chain links TRBV29-1 with TRBJ2-1; tentative D call: TRBD2 (7 bases). Germline assignment: CDR1 SQVTM and CDR2 ANQGSEA. V was shortened by 7 bases and J by 8 bases, with 21 bases between the two germline ends. The CDR3 loop spans 14 amino acids. CDR3 amino acids: CSDPGGPFIHEQFF. The CDR3 bases are TGCAGCGACCCGGGGGGCCCGTTCATTCATGAGCAGTTCTTC.

CDR3 in DNA: TGTGCCAGCAGCGTTGGGAGGGGACTCGTGGAGACCCAGTACTTC. Its protein product is CASSVGRGLVETQYF. V and J are TRBV5-4 and TRBJ2-5, with 7 bases that match TRBD2. The V segment lost 4 bases and the J segment 5 bases; nucleotides outside the gene matches: 11. The CDR3 extends over 15 amino acids. CDR1 and CDR2 from the germline V gene are SGHNT and YYREEE (reference sequence).

This chain connects TRBV7-8 to TRBJ1-5; the D gene is possibly TRBD1 (6 bases). Germline CDR1 is SGHVS and CDR2 is FQNEAQ. The CDR3 covers 15 residues. Trimming took 5 bases from V and 9 from J, leaving 20 bases between them. Written as DNA, the CDR3 is TGTGCCAGCAGCCGGTACGGGGACAAGGGATGGCCCCAGCATTTT. This translates into CASSRYGDKGWPQHF.

The chain joins TRBV7-2 to TRBJ1-1; D ambiguous. In germline, CDR1 is SGHTA, CDR2 FQGNSA. The CDR3 has 14 residues. V lost 5 bases and J lost 1, with 11 bases in between. Here the CDR3 reads CASSAHRTNTEAFF. The CDR3 region has the DNA TGTGCCAGCAGCGCACACCGCACGAACACTGAAGCTTTCTTT.

This chain joins TRBV9 and TRBJ2-7; TRBD2 matches at 10 bases. Germline V gene sequence: CDR1 SGDLS, CDR2 YYNGEE. The CDR3 has 15 amino acids. With V trimmed by 0 bases and J by 2 bases, 2 bases remained unmatched. CDR3 coding DNA: TGTGCCAGCAGCGTAGGGCTAGCGGGGGCCTACGAGCAGTACTTC. Protein sequence: CASSVGLAGAYEQYF. Full variable domain (missing parts from reference TRBV9 and TRBJ2-7): DSGVTQTPKHLITATGQRVTLRCSPRSGDLSVYWYQQSLDQGLQFLIQYYNGEERAKGNILERFSAQQFPDLHSELNLSSLELGDSALYFCASSVGLAGAYEQYFGPGTRLTVT.

The rearrangement links TRBV5-4 to TRBJ2-5, with 16 nucleotides matching TRBD2. With 4 bases clipped from V and 4 bases from J, the junction kept 7 bases outside the gene matches. Per germline, CDR1 SGHNT and CDR2 YYREEE (reference sequence). The CDR3 length is 17 residues. The CDR3 nucleotides are TGTGCCAGCAGCCCTGGGACTAGCGGGGGGGACTCAGAGACCCAGTACTTC. Its protein product is CASSPGTSGGDSETQYF.

This chain uses TRBV21-1 with TRBJ2-1; the table's D call, TRBD1, has no DNA check behind it. TRBV21-1 is deemed a pseudogene. CDR3 length: 14 residues. For the CDR3, the DNA is TGTGCCAGCAGCCCCCCCTGGCAGGGCAATGAGCAGTTCTTC. Its protein product is CASSPPWQGNEQFF.

The rearrangement uses TRBV21-1 and TRBJ1-5; no check of the table's D call, TRBD1, against the DNA was made. TRBV21-1 is an annotated pseudogene. The CDR3 is made up of 15 amino acids. The CDR3 loop reads CASSNAQVPNQPQHF. The CDR3 DNA reads TGTGCCAGCAGCAACGCTCAGGTACCTAATCAGCCCCAGCATTTT.

This sequence joins TRBV19 and TRBJ1-1; D possibly corresponds to TRBD1 (6 bases). The CDR3 loop spans 14 amino acids. Germline CDR1 LNHDA, CDR2 SQIVND (reference sequence). V was shortened by 7 bases and J by 5 bases, with 17 bases between the two germline ends. CDR3 amino acids: CASISGGRWTEAFF. The CDR3 nucleotides read TGTGCCAGTATCTCCGGGGGGCGGTGGACTGAAGCTTTCTTT. Together with reference TRBV19 and TRBJ1-1, the CDR3 gives the full variable domain: DGGITQSPKYLFRKEGQNVTLSCEQNLNHDAMYWYRQDPGQGLRLIYYSQIVNDFQKGDIAEGYSVSREKKESFPLTVTSAQKNPTAFYLCASISGGRWTEAFFGQGTRLTVV.

V and J are TRBV29-1 and TRBJ2-5; D may be TRBD2 (6 bases). V lost 3 bases and J 4 bases, leaving 12 bases between the germline ends. Germline CDR1 reads SQVTM; CDR2 reads ANQGSEA. The CDR3 has 13 amino acids. This CDR3 is CSVDSGSRETQYF. The CDR3 DNA reads as TGCAGCGTTGACTCCGGGAGTAGAGAGACCCAGTACTTC. The full variable domain, completed using reference TRBV29-1 and TRBJ2-5, is SAVISQKPSRDICQRGTSLTIQCQVDSQVTMMFWYRQQPGQSLTLIATANQGSEATYESGFVIDKFPISRPNLTFSTLTVSNMSPEDSSIYLCSVDSGSRETQYFGPGTRLLVL.

The chain recombines TRBV7-2 with TRBJ1-5; a possible D gene is TRBD1 (5 bases). The V gene lost 5 bases and the J gene lost 3 bases, with 23 bases spanning the gap. CDR3 length: 18 amino acids. Looked up from germline, CDR1 is SGHTA and CDR2 is FQGNSA. In nucleotides, the CDR3 is TGTGCCAGCAGCCCTTTTTCGGGACTAGGAGGGAACAATCAGCCCCAGCATTTT. The encoded protein is CASSPFSGLGGNNQPQHF.

The CDR3 region is CASSSRDSKSNQPQHF. CDR3 coding DNA: TGTGCCAGCAGCTCCCGGGACTCAAAGAGCAATCAGCCCCAGCATTTT. The chain recombines TRBV2 with TRBJ1-5, with D maybe TRBD1 (5 bases). CDR1 is SNHLY and CDR2 is FYNNEI in the germline V gene. The CDR3 runs to 16 residues. The germline V and J ends were trimmed by 6 bases and 1 base, with 16 bases remaining between them.

The CDR3 DNA reads as TGTGCCAGCAGCCCTCTAGCCCCTAGCACAGATACGCAGTATTTT. Amino acid sequence: CASSPLAPSTDTQYF. The rearrangement uses TRBV5-4 and TRBJ2-3; D may be TRBD2 (5 bases). The CDR3 totals 15 residues. Germline V gene lookup returns CDR1 SGHNT and CDR2 YYREEE (reference sequence). Deletions cut 4 bases from V and 0 bases from J, with 12 bases between. The variable domain in full, with the rest retrieved from reference TRBV5-4 and TRBJ2-3, is ETGVTQSPTHLIKTRGQQVTLRCSSQSGHNTVSWYQQALGQGPQFIFQYYREEENGRGNFPPRFSGLQFPNYSSELNVNALELDDSALYLCASSPLAPSTDTQYFGPGTRLTVL.

This clone was seen a few times. V and J are TRBV2 and TRBJ1-5; a weak D match, TRBD1 (6 bases). The CDR3 loop spans 15 amino acids. Trimming took off 10 bases at V and 0 bases at J, with 16 bases between the two ends. Germline CDR1 is SNHLY and CDR2 is FYNNEI. This CDR3 is CATSLNRVSNQPQHF. In DNA, the CDR3 is TGTGCCACCTCCCTAAACAGGGTTAGCAATCAGCCCCAGCATTTT. The complete variable domain, with remaining parts taken from reference TRBV2 and TRBJ1-5, reads EPEVTQTPSHQVTQMGQEVILRCVPISNHLYFYWYRQILGQKVEFLVSFYNNEISEKSEIFDDQFSVERPDGSNFTLKIRSTKLEDSAMYFCATSLNRVSNQPQHFGDGTRLSIL.